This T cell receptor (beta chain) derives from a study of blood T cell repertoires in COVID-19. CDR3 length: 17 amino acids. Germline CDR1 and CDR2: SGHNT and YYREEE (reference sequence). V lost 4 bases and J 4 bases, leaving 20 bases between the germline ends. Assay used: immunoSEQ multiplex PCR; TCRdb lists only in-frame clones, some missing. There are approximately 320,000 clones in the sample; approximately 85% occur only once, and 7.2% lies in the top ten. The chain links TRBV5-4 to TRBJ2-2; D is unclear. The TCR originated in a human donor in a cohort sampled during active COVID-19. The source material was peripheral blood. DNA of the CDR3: TGTGCCAGCAGCCCCCGACTCGGCTTCGCGCCCACCGGGGAGCTGTTTTTT. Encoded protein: CASSPRLGFAPTGELFF.